This is a list of T cell receptor beta chains from one sample in a study of PD-L1 blockade in urothelial cancer. Generated by immunoSEQ multiplex PCR, the TCRdb table keeps only in-frame clones and is missing some. In the table there are 35,000 to 55,000 clones, roughly four fifths of which are singletons. The sample consisted of PBMCs, taken around atezolizumab (anti-PD-L1) treatment. The receptors stem from a man aged 55 to 69 with urothelial cancer. The CDR3 runs from the conserved cysteine through the conserved F or W. The D gene is left open where the match is weak. The size field is filled for only some rows; it gives once, few, many or a size class.

d_call: -
j_call: TRBJ2-2
v_call: TRBV2
clone_size: -
cdr3_nt: TGTGCCAGCATTCTCACTCCGGGAGCGGGGGAGCTGTTTTTT
cdr3_aa: CASILTPGAGELFF

d_call: -
j_call: TRBJ1-1
v_call: TRBV4-3
clone_size: few
cdr3_nt: TGCGCCAGCAGCCAAGTAGGGGGACTGAACACTGAAGCTTTCTTT
cdr3_aa: CASSQVGGLNTEAFF

d_call: TRBD2
j_call: TRBJ2-7
v_call: TRBV5-5
clone_size: -
cdr3_nt: TGTGCCAGCAGCTCGAGACTAGCGGGAGCCTACGAGCAGTACTTC
cdr3_aa: CASSSRLAGAYEQYF

d_call: -
j_call: TRBJ2-1
v_call: TRBV19
clone_size: -
cdr3_nt: TGTGCCAGCGCCTTCAACCAGGACAGATATGTTGAGCAGTTCTTC
cdr3_aa: CASAFNQDRYVEQFF

d_call: TRBD2
j_call: TRBJ2-7
v_call: TRBV29-1
clone_size: few
cdr3_nt: TGCAGCGTTCTCCGGCTAGCGGGGGTCTTCTACGAGCAGTACTTC
cdr3_aa: CSVLRLAGVFYEQYF

d_call: TRBD1
j_call: TRBJ1-5
v_call: TRBV28
clone_size: -
cdr3_nt: TGTGCCAGCAGGTCTACAGGGGGCGCGGGTCGCCAGCATTTT
cdr3_aa: CASRSTGGAGRQHF

d_call: TRBD2
j_call: TRBJ2-1
v_call: TRBV7-9
clone_size: -
cdr3_nt: TGTGCCAGCAGCGGGACTAGCGGGGGGGCGGGCAATGAGCAGTTCTTC
cdr3_aa: CASSGTSGGAGNEQFF

d_call: -
j_call: TRBJ1-3
v_call: TRBV5-1
clone_size: -
cdr3_nt: TGCGCCAGCAGCTTGGATGCGGGGAACTCTGGAAACACCATATATTTT
cdr3_aa: CASSLDAGNSGNTIYF

d_call: -
j_call: TRBJ2-3
v_call: TRBV5-1
clone_size: -
cdr3_nt: TGCGCCAGCAGCTCCCCGACGGCAGGGGCATTCAATTATACGCAGTATTTT
cdr3_aa: CASSSPTAGAFNYTQYF

d_call: -
j_call: TRBJ1-5
v_call: TRBV2
clone_size: -
cdr3_nt: TGTGCCAGCAATCTTGCGGGTCCGGGGGCCCAGCATTTT
cdr3_aa: CASNLAGPGAQHF

d_call: TRBD1
j_call: TRBJ1-1
v_call: TRBV2
clone_size: -
cdr3_nt: TGTGCCAGCATCCGCAAGGAACCCGGACAGGAAGGAAAAGCTTTCTTT
cdr3_aa: CASIRKEPGQEGKAFF

d_call: TRBD2
j_call: TRBJ2-7
v_call: TRBV10-3
clone_size: -
cdr3_nt: TGTGCCATCAGTCGTCCGGGGGGCGAGCAGTACTTC
cdr3_aa: CAISRPGGEQYF

d_call: -
j_call: TRBJ1-5
v_call: TRBV5-1
clone_size: -
cdr3_nt: TGCGCCAGCAGCTCAGGACAGTTAGATCAGCCCCAGCATTTT
cdr3_aa: CASSSGQLDQPQHF

d_call: TRBD1
j_call: TRBJ2-5
v_call: TRBV5-4
clone_size: -
cdr3_nt: TGTGCCAGCAGCCCCGGACAGGGACCACAAGAGACCCAGTACTTC
cdr3_aa: CASSPGQGPQETQYF

d_call: -
j_call: TRBJ2-7
v_call: TRBV5-1
clone_size: many
cdr3_nt: TGCGCCAGCAGTCCGGGAGGAGGGGGAGGCTACGAGCAGTACTTC
cdr3_aa: CASSPGGGGGYEQYF

d_call: TRBD2
j_call: TRBJ2-7
v_call: TRBV18
clone_size: -
cdr3_nt: TGTGCCAGCTCACCGGGGAAAGGGATTAGCGGGGGGCCCTCCTACGAGCAGTACTTC
cdr3_aa: CASSPGKGISGGPSYEQYF

d_call: TRBD1
j_call: TRBJ1-5
v_call: TRBV2
clone_size: few
cdr3_nt: TGTGCCAGCAGCCCCCCGGGGACAGGGGGCAATCAGCCCCAGCATTTT
cdr3_aa: CASSPPGTGGNQPQHF

d_call: TRBD1
j_call: TRBJ1-3
v_call: TRBV5-5
clone_size: -
cdr3_nt: TGTGCCAGCAGCCCGGACAGGAACTCTGGAAACACCATATATTTT
cdr3_aa: CASSPDRNSGNTIYF

d_call: TRBD1
j_call: TRBJ1-2
v_call: TRBV2
clone_size: -
cdr3_nt: TGTGCCAGCAGTCCCTGGGGGGCAGGGGGCAGAGGCTATGGCTACACCTTC
cdr3_aa: CASSPWGAGGRGYGYTF

d_call: TRBD2
j_call: TRBJ2-3
v_call: TRBV11-2
clone_size: -
cdr3_nt: TGTGCCAGCAGCACCGGACTAGCGGGGGGGCGGGGCACAGATACGCAGTATTTT
cdr3_aa: CASSTGLAGGRGTDTQYF

d_call: -
j_call: TRBJ1-3
v_call: TRBV5-4
clone_size: -
cdr3_nt: TGTGCCAGCAGCCGTCCGGAGGATGGAAACACCATATATTTT
cdr3_aa: CASSRPEDGNTIYF

d_call: -
j_call: TRBJ1-5
v_call: TRBV6-1
clone_size: once
cdr3_nt: TGTGCCAGCAGACTGTGGACACAGGCAGATCAGCCCCAGCATTTT
cdr3_aa: CASRLWTQADQPQHF

d_call: -
j_call: TRBJ2-5
v_call: TRBV28
clone_size: -
cdr3_nt: TGTGCCAGCAGCCCCTTTTCCGGCCGAGGGGAGACCCAGTACTTC
cdr3_aa: CASSPFSGRGETQYF

d_call: -
j_call: TRBJ1-3
v_call: TRBV14
clone_size: -
cdr3_nt: TGTGCCAGCAGCGTACTAGGTGGAAACACCATATATTTT
cdr3_aa: CASSVLGGNTIYF

d_call: -
j_call: TRBJ2-7
v_call: TRBV28
clone_size: -
cdr3_nt: TGTGCCAGCAGCCCCCTTAAGAGGTACTCCTACGAGCAGTACTTC
cdr3_aa: CASSPLKRYSYEQYF

d_call: -
j_call: TRBJ2-5
v_call: TRBV7-2
clone_size: few
cdr3_nt: TGTGCCAGCAGCTTAGCCCGCCAAGAGACCCAGTACTTC
cdr3_aa: CASSLARQETQYF

d_call: -
j_call: TRBJ1-2
v_call: TRBV19
clone_size: -
cdr3_nt: TGTGCCAGTAGTATATCCGGAGGACAGAACCCTAACTATGGCTACACCTTC
cdr3_aa: CASSISGGQNPNYGYTF

d_call: TRBD1
j_call: TRBJ1-1
v_call: TRBV18
clone_size: -
cdr3_nt: TGTGCCAGCTCACTCCTGGACAGGGACACTGAAGCTTTCTTT
cdr3_aa: CASSLLDRDTEAFF

d_call: -
j_call: TRBJ2-1
v_call: TRBV10-3
clone_size: -
cdr3_nt: TGTGCCATCAGCTCAGGGATGGCCTACAATGAGCAGTTCTTC
cdr3_aa: CAISSGMAYNEQFF

d_call: TRBD2
j_call: TRBJ2-1
v_call: TRBV28
clone_size: -
cdr3_nt: TGTGCCAGCAGGAGACTAGCGGGAGCGGGTGAGCAGTTCTTC
cdr3_aa: CASRRLAGAGEQFF

d_call: -
j_call: TRBJ1-2
v_call: TRBV4-1
clone_size: -
cdr3_nt: TGCGCCAGCAGCCAAGAACAGGACAAGAACTATGGCTACACCTTC
cdr3_aa: CASSQEQDKNYGYTF

d_call: -
j_call: TRBJ1-2
v_call: TRBV7-2
clone_size: few
cdr3_nt: TGTGCCAGCAACCTACTGGGCAACAGCTATGGCTACACCTTC
cdr3_aa: CASNLLGNSYGYTF